What follows is one TCR beta chain and its context. No antigen is known for it. At one of its ends the junction is not consistent with the germline gene, which may arise from a read error. iRepertoire HTBI primers and Arm-PCR of CDR3 regions built TCR beta libraries. TCRdb ran MiXCR on the multiplex PCR reads and lists one entry per CDR3 protein. The sample contains 580,000 or so distinct CDR3 sequences, 15% to 20% of which appear only once. The CDR3 spans 14 residues. The time point was: newly diagnosed GD, antithyroid drugs for less than 3 months. Preparation of the TCR library used RNA extracted from PBMCs. This entry is derived from a study of regulatory T cells in long-lasting Graves disease. Whole-study results and caveats: Persistent cases favored TRBV28, TRBJ1-2 and TRBJ2-5.

The data also belong to a second study, concerning T cells in Graves' hyperthyroidism and ophthalmopathy.

This receptor was taken from a young man with Graves disease. The chain links TRBV12-3 or TRBV12-4 to TRBJ1-3; 7 bases agree with TRBD1. The sample in question was peripheral blood mononuclear cells (PBMCs), obtained at new diagnosis, from a patient treated with antithyroid drugs. The CDR3 nucleotides are TGTGCCAGCAGTTTTGGCAGGGACAGCAACACCGTATATTTT. It translates to CASSFGRDSNTVYF.